Listed below are T cell receptor beta chains from one sample, sequenced in a study of spatial heterogeneity in lung cancer. TCRdb used MiXCR to reprocess the 5' RACE reads, holding one entry per CDR3 protein. The sample has 20,000 or so distinct CDR3 sequences, under 7% seen once. The material was lung tumor tissue, obtained at surgery. Source of these receptors: a female donor with early-stage non-small cell lung cancer. Both conserved end residues are part of each CDR3.

v_gene,j_gene,CDR3aa
TRBV4-2,TRBJ2-1,CASSQTSGPATLYNEQFF
TRBV27,TRBJ1-2,CASSPGGGPQNYGYTF
TRBV29-1,TRBJ1-3,CAGAESSGNTIYF
TRBV6-1,TRBJ2-7,CASSAGLASYEQYF
TRBV28,TRBJ1-1,CASSRRGANTEAFF
TRBV3-1,TRBJ1-1,CASSQAGARRGTEAFF
TRBV28,TRBJ2-6,CASSSRLAGASGANVLTF
TRBV10-3,TRBJ2-5,CAIRPGGDQETQYF
TRBV18,TRBJ2-7,CASSPRDEQYF
TRBV19,TRBJ2-7,CASSNQKTYEQYF
TRBV27,TRBJ2-3,CASSLGPGTSTDTQYF
TRBV20-1,TRBJ2-1,CRLAGYNEQFF
TRBV19,TRBJ2-1,CATGQGGYNEQLF
TRBV6-5,TRBJ1-3,CASSYSSPRVSGARNTIYF
TRBV28,TRBJ2-7,CASGPFPYEQYF
TRBV20-1,TRBJ2-7,CSARDPRQGAHEQYF
TRBV5-1,TRBJ2-2,CASRFRPHVGGFANTGELFF
TRBV28,TRBJ2-7,CASRPAEHGLYEQYF
TRBV13,TRBJ2-7,CASSPGLETYEQYF
TRBV7-8,TRBJ1-4,CASSLGRSWEKLFF
TRBV6-2/TRBV6-3,TRBJ1-2,CASSATGYGGYTF
TRBV11-2,TRBJ2-7,CASSLPPGRENFYEQYF
TRBV6-6,TRBJ2-4,CASKIQGKAKNIQYF
TRBV7-2,TRBJ1-1,CASSLETANTEAFF
TRBV12-3/TRBV12-4,TRBJ1-1,CASRSQGGDTEAFF
TRBV20-1,TRBJ2-1,CSARTSGRARVEQFF
TRBV20-1,TRBJ1-1,CSARGVLNTEAFF
TRBV6-1,TRBJ2-6,CASSAYPGTVHSRYSGANVLTF
TRBV29-1,TRBJ1-5,CSVVGRAGQPQHF
TRBV12-3/TRBV12-4,TRBJ2-2,CASSLYEGNTGELFF
TRBV20-1,TRBJ1-2,CSASSGNYGYTF
TRBV12-3/TRBV12-4,TRBJ2-1,CASRLTSGRGGEQFF
TRBV12-3/TRBV12-4,TRBJ1-5,CASSLAGGGQPQHF
TRBV20-1,TRBJ2-1,CSASMGLAGESFF
TRBV9,TRBJ1-2,CASSADRAAWGSFNYGYTF
TRBV20-1,TRBJ1-4,CSARSASYGFNEKLFF
TRBV10-3,TRBJ1-1,CAAGQGAQNTEAFF
TRBV28,TRBJ2-7,CASSDRGPYEQYF
TRBV5-1,TRBJ2-1,CASSLSPLHATRSSYNEQFF
TRBV29-1,TRBJ2-2,CSVDSVGDSTGELFF
TRBV29-1,TRBJ1-2,CSVKGGLGGYTF
TRBV27,TRBJ1-1,CATKRTPNTEAFF
TRBV12-3/TRBV12-4,TRBJ2-1,CASSLRGTGGNNEQFF
TRBV6-5,TRBJ2-3,CASSYSAGGGTDTQYF
TRBV2,TRBJ1-2,CASSEGRGRGYTF
TRBV6-5,TRBJ1-1,CASSSTVEAFF